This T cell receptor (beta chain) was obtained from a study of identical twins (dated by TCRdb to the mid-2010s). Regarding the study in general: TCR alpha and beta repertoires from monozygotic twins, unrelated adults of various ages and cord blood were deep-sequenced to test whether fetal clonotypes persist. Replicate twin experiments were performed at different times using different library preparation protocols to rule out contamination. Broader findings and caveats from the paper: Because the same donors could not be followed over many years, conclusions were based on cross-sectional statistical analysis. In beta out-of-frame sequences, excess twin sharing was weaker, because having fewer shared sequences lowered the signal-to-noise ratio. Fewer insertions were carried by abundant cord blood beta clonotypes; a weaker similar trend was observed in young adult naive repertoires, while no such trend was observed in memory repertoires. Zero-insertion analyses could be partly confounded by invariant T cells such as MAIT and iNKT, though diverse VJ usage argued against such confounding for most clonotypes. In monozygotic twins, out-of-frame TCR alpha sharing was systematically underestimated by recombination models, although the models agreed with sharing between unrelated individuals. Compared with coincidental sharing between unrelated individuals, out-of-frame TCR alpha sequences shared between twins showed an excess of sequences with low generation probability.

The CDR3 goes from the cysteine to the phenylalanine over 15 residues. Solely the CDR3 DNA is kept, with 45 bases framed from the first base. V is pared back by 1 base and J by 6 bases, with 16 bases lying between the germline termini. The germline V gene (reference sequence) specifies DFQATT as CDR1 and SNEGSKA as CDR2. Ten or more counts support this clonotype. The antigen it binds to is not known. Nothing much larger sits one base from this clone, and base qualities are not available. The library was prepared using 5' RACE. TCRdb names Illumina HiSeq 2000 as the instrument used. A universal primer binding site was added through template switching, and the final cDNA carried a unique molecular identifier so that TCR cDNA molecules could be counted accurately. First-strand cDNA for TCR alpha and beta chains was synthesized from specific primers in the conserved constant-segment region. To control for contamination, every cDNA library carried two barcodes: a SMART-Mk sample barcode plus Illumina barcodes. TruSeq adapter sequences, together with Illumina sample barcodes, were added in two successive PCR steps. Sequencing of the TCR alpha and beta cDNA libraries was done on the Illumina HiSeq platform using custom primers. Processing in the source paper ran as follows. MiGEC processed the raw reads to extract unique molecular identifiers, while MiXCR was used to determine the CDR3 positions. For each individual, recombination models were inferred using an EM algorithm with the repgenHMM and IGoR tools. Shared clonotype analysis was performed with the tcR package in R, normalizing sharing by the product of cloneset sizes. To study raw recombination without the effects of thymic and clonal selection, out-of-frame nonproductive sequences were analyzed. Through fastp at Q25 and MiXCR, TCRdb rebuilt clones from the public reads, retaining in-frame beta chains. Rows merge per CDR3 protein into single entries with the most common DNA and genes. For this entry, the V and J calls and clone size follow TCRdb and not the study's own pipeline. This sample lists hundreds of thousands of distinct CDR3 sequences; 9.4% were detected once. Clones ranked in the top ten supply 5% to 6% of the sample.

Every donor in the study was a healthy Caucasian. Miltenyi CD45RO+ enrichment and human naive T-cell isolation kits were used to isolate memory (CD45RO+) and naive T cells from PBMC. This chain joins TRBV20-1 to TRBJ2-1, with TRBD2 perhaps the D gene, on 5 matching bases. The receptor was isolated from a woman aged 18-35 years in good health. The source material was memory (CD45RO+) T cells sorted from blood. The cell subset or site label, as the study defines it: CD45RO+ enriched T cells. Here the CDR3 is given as CSARALGLGSNEQFF. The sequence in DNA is TGCAGTGCTAGAGCCCTAGGTCTAGGGAGCAATGAGCAGTTCTTC.